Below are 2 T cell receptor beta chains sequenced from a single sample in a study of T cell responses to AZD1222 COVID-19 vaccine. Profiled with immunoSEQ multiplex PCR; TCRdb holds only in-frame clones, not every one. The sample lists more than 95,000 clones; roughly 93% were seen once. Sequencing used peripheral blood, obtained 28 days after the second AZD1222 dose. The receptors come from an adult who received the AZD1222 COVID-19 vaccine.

The CDR3 reads CASSSQGAGADTQYF. DNA for the CDR3: TGTGCCAGCAGCTCCCAGGGGGCGGGGGCAGATACGCAGTATTTT. The chain combines TRBV7-2 with TRBJ2-3; the D gene is possibly TRBD1 (8 bases). Trimming removed 4 bases from V and 4 bases from J, with 15 bases in between. The CDR3 is made up of 15 amino acids. CDR1 is SGHTA, CDR2 FQGNSA, per germline.

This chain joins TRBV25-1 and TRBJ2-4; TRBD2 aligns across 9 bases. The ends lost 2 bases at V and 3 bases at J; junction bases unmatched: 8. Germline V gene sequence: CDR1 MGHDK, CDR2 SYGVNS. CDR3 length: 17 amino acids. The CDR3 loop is CASSEIAGDFDKNIQYF. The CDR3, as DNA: TGTGCCAGCAGTGAAATAGCGGGAGATTTCGACAAAAACATTCAGTACTTC.